This entry lists 26 T cell receptor beta chains sequenced from one sample in a study of blood T cells in healthy people across ages. Primed by a sample-barcoded 5' primer and a J-beta primer mix, a second PCR proceeded for 7 to 11 cycles. TCRdb used MiXCR to reprocess the 5' RACE reads, holding one entry per CDR3 protein. The table shows about 1 million distinct CDR3 sequences, with approximately 26% occurring only once. The same sample was also used in a study of T cells of mothers and their children.

Sequencing used blood. The receptors come from a girl aged 2 to 10 in good health.

This clonotype was recorded many times. This sequence joins TRBV4-1 and TRBJ2-5; TRBD2 matches 9 bases. Germline CDR1 MGHRA, CDR2 YSYEKL. Trimming took 1 base from V and 3 from J; bases not matched to a gene: 0. This CDR3 has 14 residues. The CDR3 DNA sequence: TGCGCCAGCAGCCAAGTAGCGGGAGAAGAGACCCAGTACTTC. It encodes CASSQVAGEETQYF.

This clonotype was counted only a few times. This rearrangement joins TRBV7-2 to TRBJ2-5, with 7 positions matching TRBD2. V lost 5 bases and J lost 4; bases outside the gene matches: 4. This CDR3 comprises 13 residues. Germline lookup yields CDR1 SGHTA and CDR2 FQGNSA. DNA for the CDR3: TGTGCCAGCAGCGGGAGGGCCTCAGAGACCCAGTACTTC. It is translated as CASSGRASETQYF.

This clonotype has more than one count but fewer than ten. This sequence joins TRBV6-6 and TRBJ2-5, with D maybe TRBD1 (6 bases). Per the germline V gene, CDR1 is MNHNY and CDR2 is SVGAGI (reference sequence). Deletions cut 0 bases from V and 5 bases from J, with 16 bases between. CDR3 length: 16 amino acids. CDR3 nucleotide sequence: TGTGCCAGCAGTTACTCGAACATCGGTAGGGGGGAGACCCAGTACTTC. Its translation: CASSYSNIGRGETQYF.

The chain links TRBV11-2 to TRBJ2-3; 9 bases match TRBD2. V was pared by 5 bases and J by 0 bases, with 6 bases of the junction left unmatched. Germline lookup yields CDR1 SGHAT and CDR2 FQNNGV. CDR3 length equals 16 residues. The CDR3 nucleotides read TGTGCCAGCAGCCGCAATAGCGGGGGAAGCACAGATACGCAGTATTTT. Translation: CASSRNSGGSTDTQYF. The variable domain in full, with the rest retrieved from reference TRBV11-2 and TRBJ2-3, is EAGVAQSPRYKIIEKRQSVAFWCNPISGHATLYWYQQILGQGPKLLIQFQNNGVVDDSQLPKDRFSAERLKGVDSTLKIQPAKLEDSAVYLCASSRNSGGSTDTQYFGPGTRLTVL.

Comment on this clonotype: Sequence at one end of the junction differs from germline and may be a read error. This chain uses TRBV7-8 with TRBJ2-4, with a possible D match to TRBD2 (7 bases). The CDR3 covers 13 residues. CDR1 and CDR2 from the germline V gene are SGHVS and FQNEAQ. CDR3 sequence reads: CASAGEGKNIQSF. The CDR3 DNA reads as TGTGCCAGCGCAGGGGAGGGCAAAAACATTCAGTCCTTC.

V and J are TRBV5-1 and TRBJ2-2; a weak D match, TRBD1 (6 bases). The CDR3 length is 15 residues. Germline V lookup: CDR1 SGHRS, CDR2 YFSETQ. Trimming removed 0 bases at V and 6 bases at J, with 12 bases between. In DNA form, the CDR3 reads TGCGCCAGCAGCTTGGACAGGGCAAGCGCCGGGGAGCTGTTTTTT. This encodes CASSLDRASAGELFF.

The V call is TRBV4-3, the J call TRBJ2-5; D uncertain. This CDR3 is 14 amino acids long. With 0 bases removed from V and 5 bases from J, the gap between germline ends came to 10 bases. Germline CDR1 is LGHNA and CDR2 is YSLEER. The CDR3 sequence: CASSQDRIYETQYF. CDR3 sequence (DNA): TGCGCCAGCAGCCAAGATCGCATTTATGAGACCCAGTACTTC.

This clonotype turned up a few times. This rearrangement joins TRBV6-6 to TRBJ1-3; a weak D match, TRBD1 (6 bases). The CDR3 runs to 15 residues. The ends were cut back, 2 bases at V and 2 bases at J, with 10 bases in the middle. Germline assignment: CDR1 MNHNY and CDR2 SVGAGI (reference sequence). The CDR3 sequence: CASSYPRQAGNTIYF. CDR3 nucleotide sequence: TGTGCCAGCAGTTACCCCAGACAGGCTGGAAACACCATATATTTT.

This clonotype appeared a few times. The chain uses TRBV10-3 and TRBJ2-5, with 9 bases fitting TRBD2. J lost 5 bases, V lost 2 bases, and 3 bases had no gene match. Germline loops: CDR1 ENHRY, CDR2 SYGVKD. The CDR3 extends over 14 amino acids. The CDR3 loop reads CAISEPGLAETQYF. CDR3 in DNA: TGTGCCATCAGTGAGCCGGGACTAGCCGAGACCCAGTACTTC.

This chain connects TRBV20-1 to TRBJ1-5; TRBD1 aligns across 7 bases. The J segment lost 0 bases and the V segment lost 3 bases, leaving 5 bases of the junction unmatched. The germline CDR1 and CDR2 sequences are DFQATT and SNEGSKA (reference sequence). This CDR3 spans 15 amino acids. CDR3 sequence (DNA): TGCAGTGCTAGGACAGGGTGGGATAGCAATCAGCCCCAGCATTTT. Translation: CSARTGWDSNQPQHF.

The chain joins TRBV15 to TRBJ1-1; TRBD1 might be the D (5 bases). Trimming shortened V by 0 bases and J by 2 bases, and 16 bases separated the two germline ends. Germline CDR1 and CDR2: LNHNV and YYDKDF (reference sequence). The CDR3 loop spans 17 amino acids. CDR3 in amino acids: CATSRDGKGSLNTEAFF. CDR3 nucleotide sequence: TGTGCCACCAGCAGAGATGGGAAGGGGAGTCTTAACACTGAAGCTTTCTTT.

The rearrangement uses TRBV3-1 and TRBJ2-3; 7 bases match TRBD1. V lost 2 bases and J lost 2; bases outside the gene matches: 4. CDR3 size: 15 residues. Germline V CDR1 and CDR2: LGHDT, YNNKEL (reference sequence). As DNA, the CDR3 is TGTGCCAGCAGCCAAAGGGACAGATACACAGATACGCAGTATTTT. It translates to CASSQRDRYTDTQYF.

This clonotype has a single count. The chain employs TRBV12-3 or TRBV12-4 and TRBJ2-5; a possible D gene is TRBD1 (5 bases). Trimming left V 6 bases short and J 4 bases short, with 24 bases between. The CDR3 is 17 amino acids. In DNA form, the CDR3 reads TGTGCCAGCAGGTTCTCCCTGGACATCGGTTCAGTAGAGACCCAGTACTTC. Translation: CASRFSLDIGSVETQYF.

This clonotype appeared a few times. The chain joins TRBV29-1 to TRBJ2-1; D remains unclear. The closer fit of TRBJ2-7 to the DNA end suggests the J call may be wrong. Germline loops: CDR1 SQVTM, CDR2 ANQGSEA. CDR3 length: 13 amino acids. CDR3 bases: TGCAGCGTCTCGCTCCCCTGGGGTGCCGAGCAGTACTTC. As protein: CSVSLPWGAEQYF.

This clonotype has only a few counts. This chain uses TRBV14 with TRBJ1-2; D possibly corresponds to TRBD1 (5 bases). Germline V gives CDR1 SGHDN, CDR2 FVKESK. CDR3 size: 14 residues. Trimming removed 0 bases from V and 8 bases from J, with 13 bases in between. In DNA form, the CDR3 reads TGTGCCAGCAGCCAAGATCGAGGGGTCTGGGGCTACACCTTC. This codes for CASSQDRGVWGYTF.

This clonotype was seen only a few times. The CDR3 nucleotides read TGCAGCGTTTATCCCAGGGGGCGTTACGAGCAGTACTTC. It translates to CSVYPRGRYEQYF. The rearrangement uses TRBV29-1 and TRBJ2-7, with 8 nucleotides matching TRBD1. The CDR3 runs 13 residues. V dropped 5 bases and J dropped 4; count of bases not matched to a gene: 7. Germline CDR1 SQVTM, CDR2 ANQGSEA.

Turning to this clonotype: Mismatch with germline at one junction end may stem from a read error. V usage is TRBV6-5 and J usage is TRBJ1-2; D is undetermined. This CDR3 contains 13 residues. CDR1 MNHEY and CDR2 SVGAGI come from the germline V gene. In nucleotides, the CDR3 is TGTGCCAGCAGTTACTCGAAGCGCTATGGGTACACCTTC. This gives the protein CASSYSKRYGYTF.

This clonotype was observed a few times. V and J are TRBV12-3 or TRBV12-4 and TRBJ2-5, with TRBD2 identical over 10 bases. The CDR3 totals 15 residues. With V trimmed by 6 bases and J by 4 bases, 8 bases remained unmatched. The CDR3 DNA reads TGTGCCAGCAGAAGTAGCGGGGGGCTGGGAGAGACCCAGTACTTC. Translation: CASRSSGGLGETQYF.

This clonotype was picked up a small number of times. The chain employs TRBV12-3 or TRBV12-4 and TRBJ2-7; no clear D gene. This CDR3 contains 12 residues. V lost 3 bases and J lost 6, with 9 bases in between. The CDR3 loop reads CASSLRKGEQYF. As DNA, the CDR3 is TGTGCCAGCAGTTTGAGAAAGGGCGAGCAGTACTTC.

This clonotype was observed a few times. DNA of the CDR3: TGTGCCAGCAGTTTATTCGCCACACAGGGCGGCAGTGAGCAGTTCTTC. The encoded protein is CASSLFATQGGSEQFF. The chain is built from TRBV12-3 or TRBV12-4 and TRBJ2-1; D perhaps matches TRBD1 (6 bases). The CDR3 contains 16 residues. Trimming cost V 2 bases and J 9 bases, with 20 bases left between them.

The chain carries TRBV29-1 and TRBJ2-3; 10 positions match TRBD1. The CDR3 spans 19 residues. V was pared by 3 bases and J by 1 base, with 16 bases of the junction left unmatched. The V gene's germline CDR1 is SQVTM and CDR2 ANQGSEA. Here the CDR3 reads CSVDVIGQGDVGRTDTQYF. CDR3 coding DNA: TGCAGCGTTGATGTGATAGGACAGGGGGATGTCGGTCGCACAGATACGCAGTATTTT.

The J gene is TRBJ1-5, the V gene TRBV7-2; tentatively, D is TRBD1 (6 bases). Germline V CDR1 and CDR2: SGHTA, FQGNSA. V dropped 5 bases and J dropped 4 bases, with 15 bases sitting between them. The CDR3 totals 15 residues. CDR3 region: CASSPSGQKNQPQHF. As DNA, the CDR3 is TGTGCCAGCAGCCCCTCCGGACAGAAAAATCAGCCCCAGCATTTT.

This rearrangement joins TRBV7-3 to TRBJ2-5; either TRBD1 or TRBD2 may supply D (5 bases each). The DNA end is more similar to TRBJ2-7, so the J call may be wrong. There are 14 residues in the CDR3. Per germline, CDR1 SGHTA and CDR2 FQGTGA. The chain's CDR3 is CASSRGAGVDEQYF. CDR3 in DNA: TGTGCCAGCAGCCGAGGGGCAGGCGTTGACGAGCAGTACTTC.

A few counts support this clonotype. The gene calls are TRBV7-9 and TRBJ2-1, with TRBD2 matching 10 bases. Germline V gene sequence: CDR1 SEHNR, CDR2 FQNEAQ (reference sequence). J gave up 6 bases and V 4 bases, and 3 bases lay outside the gene matches. CDR3 length: 14 residues. The CDR3 DNA sequence: TGTGCCAGCAGCTGGCTAGCGGGAGCCAATGAGCAGTTCTTC. It is translated as CASSWLAGANEQFF.

This chain joins TRBV5-1 and TRBJ2-1, with TRBD1 as a possible D gene (6 bases). CDR1 is SGHRS, CDR2 YFSETQ, per germline. Trimming cost V 4 bases and J 2 bases, with 13 bases left between them. This CDR3 comprises 15 residues. The CDR3 here is CASSIQGGTYNEQFF. For the CDR3, the DNA is TGCGCCAGCAGCATACAGGGTGGGACCTACAATGAGCAGTTCTTC.

The chain has TRBV29-1 and TRBJ2-1, with TRBD1 matching over 9 bases. The V gene end was trimmed by 7 bases and the J gene end by 7 bases; junction bases not matched to a gene: 8. This CDR3 has 13 amino acids. Germline V gene data show CDR1 as SQVTM and CDR2 as ANQGSEA. The CDR3, as DNA: TGCAGCGCTGTATGGGACAGGGAAAATGAGCAGTTCTTC. This encodes CSAVWDRENEQFF.